This record looks at one TCR beta chain sequence and its context. The data originate from a study of T cell responses to AZD1222 COVID-19 vaccine. Assay: immunoSEQ multiplex PCR; the TCRdb copy retains only in-frame clones and omits some. The sample gives roughly 130,000 clones, roughly 87% of which show up once; 1.5% is in the top ten. The receptor comes from an adult in good health. Here the sequenced sample was peripheral blood, taken on day 0 of AZD1222 vaccination.

The CDR3, as DNA: TGTGCCATCAGTGAGTCGCGGATAGCTGATAATGAGCAGTTCTTC. Its protein is CAISESRIADNEQFF. The chain is built from TRBV10-3 and TRBJ2-1, with no clear D. V dropped 0 bases and J dropped 7 bases, with 13 bases sitting between them. CDR1 and CDR2 from the germline V gene are ENHRY and SYGVKD. This CDR3 spans 15 amino acids.